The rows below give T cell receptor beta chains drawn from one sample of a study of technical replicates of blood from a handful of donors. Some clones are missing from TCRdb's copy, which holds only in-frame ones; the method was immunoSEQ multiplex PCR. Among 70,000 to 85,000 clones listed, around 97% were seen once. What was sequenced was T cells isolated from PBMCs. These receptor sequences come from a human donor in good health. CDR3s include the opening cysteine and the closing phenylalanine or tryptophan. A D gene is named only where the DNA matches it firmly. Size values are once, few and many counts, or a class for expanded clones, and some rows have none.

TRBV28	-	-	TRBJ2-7	CASGLQWGGPYEQYF	TGTGCCAGCGGACTACAATGGGGGGGCCCCTACGAGCAGTACTTC
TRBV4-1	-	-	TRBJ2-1	CASSPGRGGSYNEQFF	TGCGCCAGCAGCCCAGGCAGGGGCGGGAGCTACAATGAGCAGTTCTTC
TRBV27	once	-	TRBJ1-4	CASRRGTNEKLFF	TGTGCCAGCAGACGGGGAACTAATGAAAAACTGTTTTTT
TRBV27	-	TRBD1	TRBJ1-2	CASRTGQGLGGYTF	TGTGCCAGCAGGACGGGACAGGGGCTTGGAGGCTACACCTTC
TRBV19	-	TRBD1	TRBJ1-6	CASSGQGDSPLHF	TGTGCCAGTAGTGGACAGGGAGACTCACCCCTCCACTTT
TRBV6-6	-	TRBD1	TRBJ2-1	CASSYSRDRGYNEQFF	TGTGCCAGCAGTTACTCAAGGGACAGGGGATACAATGAGCAGTTCTTC
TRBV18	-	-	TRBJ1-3	CASSPLSGGSGNTIYF	TGTGCCAGCTCACCACTATCCGGTGGCTCTGGAAACACCATATATTTT
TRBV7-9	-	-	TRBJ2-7	CASTLQGTEQYF	TGTGCCAGCACCTTACAGGGTACCGAGCAGTACTTC
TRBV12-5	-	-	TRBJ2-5	CASGLVLGERLETQYF	TGTGCTAGTGGTTTGGTACTTGGGGAGCGTTTAGAGACCCAGTACTTC
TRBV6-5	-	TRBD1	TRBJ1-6	CASRTRQGKNSPLHF	TGTGCCAGCAGGACCAGACAGGGGAAGAATTCACCCCTCCACTTT
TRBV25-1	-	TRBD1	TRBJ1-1	CASSELGQMNTEAFF	TGTGCCAGCAGTGAATTGGGACAGATGAACACTGAAGCTTTCTTT
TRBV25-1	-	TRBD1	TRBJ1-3	CASSADRVRAGNTIYF	TGTGCCAGCAGTGCCGACAGGGTCAGGGCTGGAAACACCATATATTTT
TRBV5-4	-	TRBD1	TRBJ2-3	CASSPDRGRGTQYF	TGTGCCAGCAGCCCGGACAGGGGGAGAGGTACGCAGTATTTT
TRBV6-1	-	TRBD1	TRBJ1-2	CASSAVGQVDGYTF	TGTGCCAGCAGTGCCGTTGGACAGGTTGATGGCTACACCTTC
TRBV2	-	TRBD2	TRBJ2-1	CASKLAGENNEQFF	TGTGCCAGCAAACTAGCGGGAGAGAATAATGAGCAGTTCTTC
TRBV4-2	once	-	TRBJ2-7	CASSGYSSFDSYEQYF	TGTGCCAGCTCCGGCTACAGTTCTTTTGACTCCTACGAGCAGTACTTC
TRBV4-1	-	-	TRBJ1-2	CASSQDPDRHNYGYTF	TGCGCCAGCAGCCAAGATCCGGACAGACATAACTATGGCTACACCTTC
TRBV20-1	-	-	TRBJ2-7	CSARSAYEQYF	TGCAGTGCCCGGTCGGCCTACGAGCAGTACTTC
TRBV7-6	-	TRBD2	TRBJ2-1	CASSPYRGRARRNEQFF	TGTGCCAGCAGCCCCTACCGAGGGAGGGCGCGGAGGAATGAGCAGTTCTTC
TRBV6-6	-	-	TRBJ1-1	CASSYLRSDTEAFF	TGTGCCAGCAGTTACCTTCGGTCGGACACTGAAGCTTTCTTT
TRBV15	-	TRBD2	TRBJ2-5	CATSEPTWVVAGGQTQYF	TGTGCCACCAGCGAGCCCACGTGGGTGGTAGCGGGAGGACAGACCCAGTACTTC
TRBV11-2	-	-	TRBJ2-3	CASSLDVFVGAPSTDTQYF	TGTGCCAGCAGCTTAGATGTTTTCGTAGGGGCCCCTAGCACAGATACGCAGTATTTT
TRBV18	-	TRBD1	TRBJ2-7	CASSPQYTGAGQYF	TGTGCCAGCTCACCACAATATACAGGGGCCGGGCAGTACTTC
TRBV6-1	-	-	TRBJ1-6	CASTMEGFHNSPLHF	TGTGCCAGCACCATGGAGGGGTTCCATAATTCACCCCTCCACTTT
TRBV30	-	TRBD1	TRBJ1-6	CAWSQDGQGVYNSPLHF	TGTGCCTGGAGTCAAGACGGACAGGGCGTGTATAATTCACCCCTCCACTTT
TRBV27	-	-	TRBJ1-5	CASSLFGGSNQPQHF	TGTGCCAGCAGTTTATTCGGGGGTTCCAATCAGCCCCAGCATTTT
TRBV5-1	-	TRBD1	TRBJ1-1	CASSPGQVDTEAFF	TGCGCCAGCAGTCCGGGACAGGTCGACACTGAAGCTTTCTTT
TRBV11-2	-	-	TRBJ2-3	CATISRLGEHTQYF	TGTGCCACCATATCACGCCTCGGGGAGCATACGCAGTATTTT
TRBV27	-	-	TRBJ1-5	CASSLSINQPQHF	TGTGCCAGCAGTTTATCTATAAATCAGCCCCAGCATTTT
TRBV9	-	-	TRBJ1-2	CASSGLMKQGYYGYTF	TGTGCCAGCAGCGGACTCATGAAACAGGGATACTATGGCTACACCTTC
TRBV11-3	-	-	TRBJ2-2	CASSSAIGELFF	TGTGCCAGCAGCTCAGCGATCGGGGAGCTGTTTTTT
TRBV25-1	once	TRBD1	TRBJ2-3	CASSVAGGQGATDTQYF	TGTGCCAGCAGTGTGGCTGGGGGACAGGGGGCCACAGATACGCAGTATTTT
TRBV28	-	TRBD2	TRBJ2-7	CASTPMTSGAYEQYF	TGTGCCAGCACCCCAATGACTAGCGGGGCTTACGAGCAGTACTTC
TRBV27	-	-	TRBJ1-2	CASRSGAYGYTF	TGTGCCAGTCGGAGCGGGGCCTATGGCTACACCTTC
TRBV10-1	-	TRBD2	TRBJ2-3	CASSDIIGTSGTTDTQYF	TGCGCCAGCAGTGATATCATTGGGACTAGCGGGACCACAGATACGCAGTATTTT
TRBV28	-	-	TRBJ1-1	CASSLNRRNTEAFF	TGTGCCAGCAGTTTAAACAGGAGGAACACTGAAGCTTTCTTT
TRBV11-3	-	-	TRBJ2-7	CASSTFPDIRSYEQYF	TGTGCCAGCAGCACCTTCCCGGACATCCGATCCTACGAGCAGTACTTC
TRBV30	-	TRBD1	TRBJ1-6	CAWSGTGYYDSPLHF	TGTGCCTGGAGTGGGACAGGGTATTATGATTCACCCCTCCACTTT
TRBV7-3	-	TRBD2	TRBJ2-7	CASSLSSGDYEQYF	TGTGCCAGCAGCTTATCTAGCGGGGATTACGAGCAGTACTTC
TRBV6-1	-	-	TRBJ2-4	CASSETRDWGHIQYF	TGTGCCAGCAGTGAAACGCGGGACTGGGGACACATTCAGTACTTC
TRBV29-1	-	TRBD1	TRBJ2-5	CSVNRGQQETQYF	TGCAGCGTTAACAGGGGACAACAAGAGACCCAGTACTTC
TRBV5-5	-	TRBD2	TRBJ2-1	CASSPKWTSENEQFF	TGTGCCAGCAGTCCTAAGTGGACTAGCGAGAATGAGCAGTTCTTC
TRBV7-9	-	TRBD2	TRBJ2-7	CASSSRELAGAYEQYF	TGTGCCAGCAGCTCCCGGGAGCTAGCGGGGGCCTACGAGCAGTACTTC
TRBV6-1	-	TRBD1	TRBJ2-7	CAVRQGDEQYF	TGTGCAGTCCGACAGGGGGACGAGCAGTACTTC
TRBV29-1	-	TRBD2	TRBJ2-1	CSVRSGANNEQFF	TGCAGCGTTAGGAGCGGGGCTAACAATGAGCAGTTCTTC
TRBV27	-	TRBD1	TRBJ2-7	CASSWTGGRWGSYEQYF	TGTGCCAGCAGCTGGACAGGGGGCCGTTGGGGGTCCTACGAGCAGTACTTC
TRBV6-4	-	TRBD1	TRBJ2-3	CASSPSAGTGSEDTQYF	TGTGCCAGCAGTCCCTCTGCCGGGACAGGGAGTGAAGATACGCAGTATTTT
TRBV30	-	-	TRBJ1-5	CAWSLPSGDQPQHF	TGTGCCTGGAGTCTTCCTTCGGGGGATCAGCCCCAGCATTTT
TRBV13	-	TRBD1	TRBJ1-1	CASISGTGPHEAFF	TGTGCCAGCATATCCGGGACAGGGCCCCATGAAGCTTTCTTT
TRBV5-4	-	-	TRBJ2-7	CASSSMTGRYEQYF	TGTGCCAGCAGCTCGATGACAGGGAGGTACGAGCAGTACTTC
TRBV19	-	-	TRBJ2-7	CASSSRVGAYEQYF	TGTGCCAGTAGTAGCAGGGTAGGGGCCTACGAGCAGTACTTC
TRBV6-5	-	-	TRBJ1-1	CASTPGLMNTEAFF	TGTGCCAGCACCCCGGGACTTATGAACACTGAAGCTTTCTTT
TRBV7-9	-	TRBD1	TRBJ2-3	CASSHGFDYRDRGLDTQYF	TGTGCCAGCAGCCACGGTTTTGATTACCGGGACAGGGGTCTGGATACGCAGTATTTT
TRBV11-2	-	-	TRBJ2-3	CASSTYPEESTDTQYF	TGTGCCAGCAGCACGTACCCAGAGGAGAGCACAGATACGCAGTATTTT
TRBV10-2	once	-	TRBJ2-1	CASKSGTFSPGEQFF	TGCGCCAGCAAGTCCGGGACTTTTTCCCCCGGGGAGCAGTTCTTC
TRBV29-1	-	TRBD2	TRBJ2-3	CSVEWREEPDTQYF	TGCAGCGTGGAATGGCGGGAGGAGCCAGATACGCAGTATTTT
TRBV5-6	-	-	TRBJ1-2	CASSYTQNEGRYTF	TGTGCCAGCAGCTACACCCAAAACGAGGGCCGCTACACCTTC
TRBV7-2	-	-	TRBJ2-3	CASSLDWPTDTQYF	TGTGCCAGCAGCTTAGATTGGCCCACAGATACGCAGTATTTT
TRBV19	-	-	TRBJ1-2	CASSMVRVSGYTF	TGTGCCAGTAGTATGGTCAGGGTTAGCGGCTACACCTTC